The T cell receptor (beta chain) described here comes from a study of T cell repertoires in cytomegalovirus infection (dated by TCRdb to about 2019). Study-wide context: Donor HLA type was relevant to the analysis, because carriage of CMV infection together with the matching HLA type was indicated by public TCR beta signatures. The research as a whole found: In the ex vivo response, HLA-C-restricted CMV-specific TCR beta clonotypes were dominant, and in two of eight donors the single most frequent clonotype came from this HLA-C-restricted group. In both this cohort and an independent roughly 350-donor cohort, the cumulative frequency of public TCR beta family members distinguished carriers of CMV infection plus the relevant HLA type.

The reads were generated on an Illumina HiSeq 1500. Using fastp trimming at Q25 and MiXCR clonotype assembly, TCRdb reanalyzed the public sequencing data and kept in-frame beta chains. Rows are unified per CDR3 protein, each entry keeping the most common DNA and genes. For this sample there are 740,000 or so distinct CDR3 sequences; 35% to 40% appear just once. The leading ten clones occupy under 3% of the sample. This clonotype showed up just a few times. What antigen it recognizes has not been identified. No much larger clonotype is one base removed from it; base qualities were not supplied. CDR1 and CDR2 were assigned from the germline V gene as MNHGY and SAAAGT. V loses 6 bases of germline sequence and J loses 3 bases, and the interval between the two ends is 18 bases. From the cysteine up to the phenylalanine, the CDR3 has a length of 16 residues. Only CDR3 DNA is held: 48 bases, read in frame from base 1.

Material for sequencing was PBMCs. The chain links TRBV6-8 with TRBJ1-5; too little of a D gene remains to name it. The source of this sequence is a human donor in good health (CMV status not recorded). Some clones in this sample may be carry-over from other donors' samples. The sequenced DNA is TGTGCCAGCAGACTTATATCCGGGCCAATCAATCAGCCCCAGCATTTT. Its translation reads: CASRLISGPINQPQHF.